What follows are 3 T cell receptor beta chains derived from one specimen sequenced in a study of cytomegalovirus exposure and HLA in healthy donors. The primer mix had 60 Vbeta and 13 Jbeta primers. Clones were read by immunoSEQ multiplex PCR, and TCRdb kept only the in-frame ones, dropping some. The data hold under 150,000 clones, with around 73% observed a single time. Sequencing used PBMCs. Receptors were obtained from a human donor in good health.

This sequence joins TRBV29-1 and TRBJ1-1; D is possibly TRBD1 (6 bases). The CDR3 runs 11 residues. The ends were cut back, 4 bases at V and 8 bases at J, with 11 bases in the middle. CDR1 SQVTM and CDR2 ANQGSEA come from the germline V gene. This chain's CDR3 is CSVAGGYEAFF. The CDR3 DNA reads TGCAGCGTTGCTGGGGGCTACGAAGCTTTCTTT.

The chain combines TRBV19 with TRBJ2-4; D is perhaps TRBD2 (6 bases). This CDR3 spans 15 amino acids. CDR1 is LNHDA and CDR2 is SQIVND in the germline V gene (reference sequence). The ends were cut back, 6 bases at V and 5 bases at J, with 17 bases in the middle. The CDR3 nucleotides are TGTGCCAGTAGGGGGTTGAGGGGACTCCAAAACATTCAGTACTTC. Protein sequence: CASRGLRGLQNIQYF.

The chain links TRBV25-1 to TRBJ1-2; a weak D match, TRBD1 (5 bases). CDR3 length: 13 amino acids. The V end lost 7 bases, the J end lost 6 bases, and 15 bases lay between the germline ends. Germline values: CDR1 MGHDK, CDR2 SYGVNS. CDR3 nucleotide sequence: TGTGCCAGCACCCCCAGGGACTGGGATGGCTACACCTTC. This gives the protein CASTPRDWDGYTF.